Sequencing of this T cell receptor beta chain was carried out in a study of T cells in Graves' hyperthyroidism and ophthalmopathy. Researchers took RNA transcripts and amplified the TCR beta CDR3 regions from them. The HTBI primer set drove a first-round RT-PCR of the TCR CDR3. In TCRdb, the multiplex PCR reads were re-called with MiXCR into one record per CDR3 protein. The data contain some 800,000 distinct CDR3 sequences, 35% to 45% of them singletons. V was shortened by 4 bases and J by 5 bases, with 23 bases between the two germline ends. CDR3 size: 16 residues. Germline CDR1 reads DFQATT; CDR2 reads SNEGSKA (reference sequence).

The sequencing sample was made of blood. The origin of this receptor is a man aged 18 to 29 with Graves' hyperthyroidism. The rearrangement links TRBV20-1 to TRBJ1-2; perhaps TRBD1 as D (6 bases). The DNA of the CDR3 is TGCAGTGCTATCCCCCGTGGGGGGGGCGCATGGTATGGCTACACCTTC. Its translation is CSAIPRGGGAWYGYTF.